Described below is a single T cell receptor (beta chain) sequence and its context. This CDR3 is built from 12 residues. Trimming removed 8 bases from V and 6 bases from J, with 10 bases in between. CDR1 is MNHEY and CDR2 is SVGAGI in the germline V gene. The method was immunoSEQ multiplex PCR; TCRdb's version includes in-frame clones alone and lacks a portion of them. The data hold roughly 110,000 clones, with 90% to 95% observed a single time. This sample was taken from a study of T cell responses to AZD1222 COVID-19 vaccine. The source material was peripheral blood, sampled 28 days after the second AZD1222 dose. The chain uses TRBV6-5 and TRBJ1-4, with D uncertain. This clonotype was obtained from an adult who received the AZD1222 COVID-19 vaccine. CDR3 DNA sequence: TGTGCCAGCGGCCCGAACGATGAAAAACTGTTTTTT. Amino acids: CASGPNDEKLFF.